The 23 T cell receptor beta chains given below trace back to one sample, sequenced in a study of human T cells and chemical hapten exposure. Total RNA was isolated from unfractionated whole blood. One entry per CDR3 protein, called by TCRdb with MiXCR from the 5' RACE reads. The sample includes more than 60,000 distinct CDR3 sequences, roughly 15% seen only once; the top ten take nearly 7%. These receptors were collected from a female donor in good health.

CDR3 residues: CASSLQRGISYEQYF. DNA of the CDR3: TGTGCCAGCAGTCTCCAGCGGGGGATCTCCTACGAGCAGTACTTC. V usage is TRBV7-2 and J usage is TRBJ2-7, with 8 bases matching TRBD2. CDR3 length equals 15 residues. Germline-derived CDR1 and CDR2 are SGHTA and FQGNSA. J was trimmed by 0 bases and V by 6 bases; bases with no gene match: 7.

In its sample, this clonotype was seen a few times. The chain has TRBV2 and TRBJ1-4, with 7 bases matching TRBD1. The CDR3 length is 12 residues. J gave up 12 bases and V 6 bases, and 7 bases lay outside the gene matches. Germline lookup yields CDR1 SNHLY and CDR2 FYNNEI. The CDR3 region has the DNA TGTGCCAGCAGCAAGTCGGGGACAGAACTGTTTTTT. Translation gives CASSKSGTELFF.

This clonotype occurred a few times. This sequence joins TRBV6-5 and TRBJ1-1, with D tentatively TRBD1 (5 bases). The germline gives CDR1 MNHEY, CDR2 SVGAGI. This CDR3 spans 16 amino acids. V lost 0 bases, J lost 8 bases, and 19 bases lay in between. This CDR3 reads CASSYSIPSSGGEAFF. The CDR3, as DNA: TGTGCCAGCAGTTACTCCATCCCATCGTCGGGGGGGGAAGCTTTCTTT.

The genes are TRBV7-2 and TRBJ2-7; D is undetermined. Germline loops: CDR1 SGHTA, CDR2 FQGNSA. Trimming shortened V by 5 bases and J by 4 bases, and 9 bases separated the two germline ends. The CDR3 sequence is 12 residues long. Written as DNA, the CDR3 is TGTGCCAGCAGCGTCGGGTCTTACGAGCAGTACTTC. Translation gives CASSVGSYEQYF.

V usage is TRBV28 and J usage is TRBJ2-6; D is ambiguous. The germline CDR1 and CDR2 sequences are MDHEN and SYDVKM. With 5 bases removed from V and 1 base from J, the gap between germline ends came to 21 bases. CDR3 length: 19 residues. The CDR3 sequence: CASSPSWARSLSGANVLTF. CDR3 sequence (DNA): TGTGCCAGCAGTCCATCGTGGGCCAGGTCCCTTTCTGGGGCCAACGTCCTGACTTTC. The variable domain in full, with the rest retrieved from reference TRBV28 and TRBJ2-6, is DVKVTQSSRYLVKRTGEKVFLECVQDMDHENMFWYRQDPGLGLRLIYFSYDVKMKEKGDIPEGYSVSREKKERFSLILESASTNQTSMYLCASSPSWARSLSGANVLTFGAGSRLTVL.

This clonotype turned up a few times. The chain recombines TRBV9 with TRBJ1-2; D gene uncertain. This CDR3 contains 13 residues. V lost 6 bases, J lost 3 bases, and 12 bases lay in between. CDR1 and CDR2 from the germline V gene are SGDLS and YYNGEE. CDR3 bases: TGTGCCAGCAAGCACCTAACGGACTATGGCTACACCTTC. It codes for CASKHLTDYGYTF.

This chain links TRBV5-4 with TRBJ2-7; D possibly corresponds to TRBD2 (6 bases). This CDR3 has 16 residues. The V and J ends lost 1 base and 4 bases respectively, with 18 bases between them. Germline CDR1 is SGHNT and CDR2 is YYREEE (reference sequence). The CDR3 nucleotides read TGTGCCAGCAGCTTGTCCGGGACTGGGGGGTTTTACGAGCAGTACTTC. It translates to CASSLSGTGGFYEQYF.

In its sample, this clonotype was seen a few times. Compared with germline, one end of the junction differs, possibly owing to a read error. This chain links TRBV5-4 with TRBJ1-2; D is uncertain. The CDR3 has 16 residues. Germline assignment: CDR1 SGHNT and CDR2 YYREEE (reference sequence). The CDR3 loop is CATQGGRAVANHGYTF. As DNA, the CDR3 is TGTGCCACCCAAGGTGGGAGGGCGGTTGCTAACCATGGCTACACCTTC.

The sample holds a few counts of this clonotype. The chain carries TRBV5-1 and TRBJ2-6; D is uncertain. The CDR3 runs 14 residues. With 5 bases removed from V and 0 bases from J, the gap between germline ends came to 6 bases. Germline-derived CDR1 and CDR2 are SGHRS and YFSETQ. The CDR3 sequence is CASSDGSGANVLTF. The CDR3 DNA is TGCGCCAGCAGTGATGGCTCTGGGGCCAACGTCCTGACTTTC.

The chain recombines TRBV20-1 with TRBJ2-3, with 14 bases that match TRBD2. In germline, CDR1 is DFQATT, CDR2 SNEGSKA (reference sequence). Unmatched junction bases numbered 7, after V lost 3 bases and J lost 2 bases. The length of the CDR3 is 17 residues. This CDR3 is CSARERLAGGTTDTQYF. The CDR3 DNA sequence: TGCAGTGCTAGGGAAAGACTAGCGGGGGGGACCACAGATACGCAGTATTTT.

The CDR3 loop reads CASSPKNRDSYNEQFF. In DNA form, the CDR3 reads TGTGCCAGCAGCCCTAAAAACCGGGACAGTTACAATGAGCAGTTCTTC. The chain has TRBV5-4 and TRBJ2-1; 7 positions agree with TRBD1. V was pared by 4 bases and J by 4 bases, with 11 bases of the junction left unmatched. Per the germline V gene, CDR1 is SGHNT and CDR2 is YYREEE (reference sequence). CDR3 length: 16 amino acids.

In nucleotides, the CDR3 is TGTGCCAGCAGCCACGGACTTTTCTCCTACAATGAGCAGTTCTTC. This codes for CASSHGLFSYNEQFF. The J gene is TRBJ2-1, the V gene TRBV5-4; TRBD2 is a possible D gene (5 bases). Trimming took 4 bases from V and 0 from J, leaving 11 bases between them. The germline gives CDR1 SGHNT, CDR2 YYREEE (reference sequence). The CDR3 extends over 15 amino acids.

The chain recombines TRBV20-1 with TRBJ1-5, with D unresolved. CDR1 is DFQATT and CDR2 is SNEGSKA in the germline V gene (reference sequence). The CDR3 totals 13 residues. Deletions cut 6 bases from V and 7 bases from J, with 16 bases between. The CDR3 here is CSAVASREQPQHF. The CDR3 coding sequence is TGCAGTGCAGTAGCAAGTCGGGAGCAGCCCCAGCATTTT.

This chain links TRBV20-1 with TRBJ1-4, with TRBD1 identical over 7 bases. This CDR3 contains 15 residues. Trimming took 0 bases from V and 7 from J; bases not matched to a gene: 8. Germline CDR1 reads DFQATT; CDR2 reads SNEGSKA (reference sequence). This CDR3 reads CSARDPRGAGEKLFF. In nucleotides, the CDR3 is TGCAGTGCTAGAGATCCCAGGGGGGCGGGTGAAAAACTGTTTTTT.

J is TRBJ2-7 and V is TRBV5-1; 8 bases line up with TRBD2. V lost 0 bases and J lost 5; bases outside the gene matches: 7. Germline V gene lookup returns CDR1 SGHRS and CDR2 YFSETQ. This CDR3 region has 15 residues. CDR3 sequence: CASSLASGSSHEQYF. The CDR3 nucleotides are TGCGCCAGCAGCTTGGCCAGCGGGAGCAGCCACGAGCAGTACTTC.

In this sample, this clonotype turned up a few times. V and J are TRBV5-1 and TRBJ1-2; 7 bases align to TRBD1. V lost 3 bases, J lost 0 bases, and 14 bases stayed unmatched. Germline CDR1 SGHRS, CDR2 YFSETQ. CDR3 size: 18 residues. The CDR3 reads CASSSGTARPGANYGYTF. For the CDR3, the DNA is TGCGCCAGCAGCTCAGGGACAGCCAGACCGGGGGCTAACTATGGCTACACCTTC. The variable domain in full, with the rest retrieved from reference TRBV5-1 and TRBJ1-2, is KAGVTQTPRYLIKTRGQQVTLSCSPISGHRSVSWYQQTPGQGLQFLFEYFSETQRNKGNFPGRFSGRQFSNSRSEMNVSTLELGDSALYLCASSSGTARPGANYGYTFGSGTRLTVV.

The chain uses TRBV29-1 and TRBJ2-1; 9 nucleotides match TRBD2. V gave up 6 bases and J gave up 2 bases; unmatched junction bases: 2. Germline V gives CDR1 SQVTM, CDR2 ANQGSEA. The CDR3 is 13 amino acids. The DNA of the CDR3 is TGCAGCGTGCGGGAGGGCGCCTACAATGAGCAGTTCTTC. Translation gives CSVREGAYNEQFF.

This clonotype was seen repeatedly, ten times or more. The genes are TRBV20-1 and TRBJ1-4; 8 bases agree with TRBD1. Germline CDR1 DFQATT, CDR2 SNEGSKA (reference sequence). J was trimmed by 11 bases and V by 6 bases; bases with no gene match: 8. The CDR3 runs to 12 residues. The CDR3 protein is CSALDRVGKLFF. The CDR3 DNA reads TGCAGTGCCCTGGACAGGGTTGGCAAACTGTTTTTT.

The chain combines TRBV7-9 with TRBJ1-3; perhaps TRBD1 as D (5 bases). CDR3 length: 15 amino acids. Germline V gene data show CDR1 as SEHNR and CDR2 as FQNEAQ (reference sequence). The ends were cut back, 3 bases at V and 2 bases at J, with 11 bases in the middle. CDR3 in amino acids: CASSLRGDPGNTIYF. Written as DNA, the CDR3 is TGTGCCAGCAGCTTGAGAGGGGATCCTGGAAACACCATATATTTT. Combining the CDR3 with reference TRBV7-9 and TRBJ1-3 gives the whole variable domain DTGVSQNPRHKITKRGQNVTFRCDPISEHNRLYWYRQTLGQGPEFLTYFQNEAQLEKSRLLSDRFSAERPKGSFSTLEIQRTEQGDSAMYLCASSLRGDPGNTIYFGEGSWLTVV.

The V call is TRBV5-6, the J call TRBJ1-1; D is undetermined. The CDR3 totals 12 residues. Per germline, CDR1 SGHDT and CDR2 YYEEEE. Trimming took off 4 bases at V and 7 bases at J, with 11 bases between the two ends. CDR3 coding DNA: TGTGCCAGCAGCCGTAGGGAGGTTGAAGCTTTCTTT. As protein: CASSRREVEAFF.

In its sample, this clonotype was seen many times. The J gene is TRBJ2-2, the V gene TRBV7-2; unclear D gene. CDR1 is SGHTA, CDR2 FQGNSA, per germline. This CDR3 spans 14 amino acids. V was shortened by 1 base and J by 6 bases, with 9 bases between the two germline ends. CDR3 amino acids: CASSLGSASGELFF. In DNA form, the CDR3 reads TGTGCCAGCAGCTTAGGGAGTGCATCCGGGGAGCTGTTTTTT.

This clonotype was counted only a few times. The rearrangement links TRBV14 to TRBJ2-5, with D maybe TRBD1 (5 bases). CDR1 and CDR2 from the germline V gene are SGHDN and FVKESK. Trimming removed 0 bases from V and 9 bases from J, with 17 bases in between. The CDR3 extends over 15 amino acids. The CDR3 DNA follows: TGTGCCAGCAGCCAAGAGAGACAGCCCCGGGCGGCCCAGTACTTC. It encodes CASSQERQPRAAQYF.

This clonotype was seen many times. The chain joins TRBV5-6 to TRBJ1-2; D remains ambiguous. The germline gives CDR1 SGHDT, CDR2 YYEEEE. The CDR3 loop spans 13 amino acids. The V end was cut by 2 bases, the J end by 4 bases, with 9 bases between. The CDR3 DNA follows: TGTGCCAGCAGCTTAACGACTCTCTATGGCTACACCTTC. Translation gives CASSLTTLYGYTF.